The text below deals with one T cell receptor beta chain. Antigen specificity is unknown. These data are taken from a study of vaccination effects on CD4 cells after COVID-19. Per germline, CDR1 MNHEY and CDR2 SVGAGI. Trimming removed 6 bases from V and 0 bases from J, with 12 bases in between. The length of the CDR3 is 15 residues. Study-wide results and limits: Late in the post-vaccination period, infection-induced and vaccine-induced clones underwent marked clonal contraction. Few convalescent patients and no early post-infection timepoints were included in the study.

Assay: immunoSEQ multiplex PCR; the TCRdb copy retains only in-frame clones and omits some. The profile shows about 41,000 clones, over 75% of them singletons. Pools of viral peptides were used by the ViraFEST assay to expand antigen-specific CD4+ T cells ahead of sequencing. Isolation of CD4+ T cells took place after 10 days of culture. None of these healthy vaccinees had been infected with SARS-CoV-2 before vaccination. Researchers reported culturing 2 million to 2.5 million PBMC in each well, adding 9 to 10 IU/ml IL-2 and approximately 10 ug/ml peptides. The sequencing used CD4+ T cells from PBMCs cultured with HCoV-NL63 spike peptides, collected before COVID-19 vaccination. This TCR was sampled from a human donor who received a COVID-19 vaccine. J is TRBJ2-1 and V is TRBV6-5; D possibly corresponds to TRBD2 (5 bases). This CDR3 reads CASRAHGSSYNEQFF. The CDR3 DNA follows: TGTGCCAGCAGGGCCCATGGGAGCTCCTACAATGAGCAGTTCTTC.